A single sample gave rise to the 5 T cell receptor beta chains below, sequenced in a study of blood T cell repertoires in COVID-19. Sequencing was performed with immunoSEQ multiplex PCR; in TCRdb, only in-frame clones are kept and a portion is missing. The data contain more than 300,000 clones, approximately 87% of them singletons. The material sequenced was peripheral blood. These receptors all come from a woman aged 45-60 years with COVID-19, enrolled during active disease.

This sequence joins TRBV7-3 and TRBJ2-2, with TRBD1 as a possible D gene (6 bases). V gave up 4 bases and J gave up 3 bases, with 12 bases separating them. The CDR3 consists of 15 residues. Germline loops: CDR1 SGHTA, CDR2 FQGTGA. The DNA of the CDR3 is TGTGCCAGCAGCTCTGACAGGTCTTACACCGGGGAGCTGTTTTTT. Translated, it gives CASSSDRSYTGELFF.

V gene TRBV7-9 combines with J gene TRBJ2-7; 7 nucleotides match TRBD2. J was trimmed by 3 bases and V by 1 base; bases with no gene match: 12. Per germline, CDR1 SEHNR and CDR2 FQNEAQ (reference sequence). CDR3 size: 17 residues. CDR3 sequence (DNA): TGTGCCAGCAGCTTAGATTCGGCTAGCGGAAATTTCTACGAGCAGTACTTC. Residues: CASSLDSASGNFYEQYF.

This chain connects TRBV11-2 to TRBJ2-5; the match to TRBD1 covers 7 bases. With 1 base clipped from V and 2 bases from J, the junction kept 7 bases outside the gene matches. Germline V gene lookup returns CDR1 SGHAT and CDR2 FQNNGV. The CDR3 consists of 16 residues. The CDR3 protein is CASSLVLTGRQETQYF. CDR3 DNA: TGTGCCAGCAGCTTAGTGTTGACAGGGCGTCAAGAGACCCAGTACTTC.

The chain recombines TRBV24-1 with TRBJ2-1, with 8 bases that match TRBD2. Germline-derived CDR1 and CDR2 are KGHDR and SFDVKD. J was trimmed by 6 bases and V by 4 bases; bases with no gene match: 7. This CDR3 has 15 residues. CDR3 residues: CATSDPGTSTNEQFF. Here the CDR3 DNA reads TGTGCCACCAGTGACCCCGGGACTAGTACCAATGAGCAGTTCTTC.

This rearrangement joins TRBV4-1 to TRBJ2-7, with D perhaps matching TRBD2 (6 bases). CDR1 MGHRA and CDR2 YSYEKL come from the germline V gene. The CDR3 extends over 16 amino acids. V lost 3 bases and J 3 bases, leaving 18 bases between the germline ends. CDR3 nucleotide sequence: TGCGCCAGCAGCCAGGTACTCGAACTAGCAAACTACGAGCAGTACTTC. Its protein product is CASSQVLELANYEQYF.